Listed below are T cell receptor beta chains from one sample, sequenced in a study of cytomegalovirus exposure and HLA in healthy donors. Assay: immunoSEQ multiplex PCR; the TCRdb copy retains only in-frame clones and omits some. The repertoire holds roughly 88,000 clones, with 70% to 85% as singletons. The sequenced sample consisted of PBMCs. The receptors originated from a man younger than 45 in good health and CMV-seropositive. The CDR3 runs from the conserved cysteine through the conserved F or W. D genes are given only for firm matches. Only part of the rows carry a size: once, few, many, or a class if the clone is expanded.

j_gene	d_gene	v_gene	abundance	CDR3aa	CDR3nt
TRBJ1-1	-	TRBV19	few	CASSPVAAVGTEAFF	TGTGCCAGTAGTCCCGTAGCGGCCGTGGGGACTGAAGCTTTCTTT
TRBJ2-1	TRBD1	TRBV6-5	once	CASSSIRQGFYNEQFF	TGTGCCAGCAGTTCGATAAGACAGGGATTCTACAATGAGCAGTTCTTC
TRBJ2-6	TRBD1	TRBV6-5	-	CASSLRGLGANVLTF	TGTGCCAGCAGTCTCAGGGGGCTCGGGGCCAACGTCCTGACTTTC
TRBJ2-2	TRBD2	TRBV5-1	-	CASSFGGTNTGELFF	TGCGCCAGCAGCTTCGGGGGGACGAACACCGGGGAGCTGTTTTTT
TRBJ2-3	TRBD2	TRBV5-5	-	CASSLGGGRGTDTQYF	TGTGCCAGCAGCTTAGGTGGCGGGAGGGGCACAGATACGCAGTATTTT
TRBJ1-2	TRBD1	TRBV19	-	CASSASGGGGGYTF	TGTGCCAGTAGTGCATCAGGGGGCGGGGGCGGCTACACCTTC
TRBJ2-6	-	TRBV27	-	CASRLPGGANVLTF	TGTGCCAGCCGACTCCCCGGGGGGGCCAACGTCCTGACTTTC
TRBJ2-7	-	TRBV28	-	CASSFVEGSYEQYF	TGTGCCAGCAGTTTCGTGGAGGGTAGTTACGAGCAGTACTTC
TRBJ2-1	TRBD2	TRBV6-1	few	CASSALPTSNNEQFF	TGTGCCAGCAGTGCACTCCCGACTAGCAACAATGAGCAGTTCTTC
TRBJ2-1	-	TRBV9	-	CASSRRDVHEQFF	TGTGCCAGCAGCAGGCGGGACGTCCATGAGCAGTTCTTC
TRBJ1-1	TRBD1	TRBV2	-	CASKRTGGMNTEAFF	TGTGCCAGCAAGAGGACAGGGGGCATGAACACTGAAGCTTTCTTT
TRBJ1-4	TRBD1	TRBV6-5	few	CATRDRNEKLFF	TGTGCCACTCGGGACAGAAATGAAAAACTGTTTTTT
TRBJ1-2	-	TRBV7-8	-	CASRGAGSYGYTF	TGTGCCAGCAGGGGAGCGGGTAGCTATGGCTACACCTTC
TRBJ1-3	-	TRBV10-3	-	CAISESRGTTGNTIYF	TGTGCCATCAGTGAGTCCAGAGGGACAACTGGAAACACCATATATTTT
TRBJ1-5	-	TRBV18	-	CASSPKGLWNQPQHF	TGTGCCAGCTCACCGAAGGGGCTATGGAATCAGCCCCAGCATTTT
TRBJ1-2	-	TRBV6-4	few	CASRPGSLRGGYTF	TGTGCCAGCAGGCCGGGCAGTCTAAGGGGTGGCTACACCTTC
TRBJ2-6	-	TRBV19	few	CASSIGGSSGANVLTF	TGTGCCAGTAGTATAGGTGGCAGCTCTGGGGCCAACGTCCTGACTTTC
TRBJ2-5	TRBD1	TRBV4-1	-	CASSQTAQGAGREKETQYF	TGCGCCAGCAGCCAGACCGCCCAGGGGGCAGGTCGTGAGAAAGAGACCCAGTACTTC
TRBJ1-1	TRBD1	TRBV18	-	CASSRQGAAEAFF	TGTGCCAGCTCGCGACAGGGGGCTGCCGAAGCTTTCTTT
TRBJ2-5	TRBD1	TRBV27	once	CASGLSRGETQYF	TGTGCCAGCGGTCTTTCCAGGGGGGAGACCCAGTACTTC
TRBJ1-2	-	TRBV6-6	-	CASVQTYGYTF	TGTGCCAGCGTACAGACCTATGGCTACACCTTC
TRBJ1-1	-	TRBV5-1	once	CASSLRGTPYPAEAFF	TGCGCCAGCAGCTTAAGGGGGACGCCCTACCCGGCTGAAGCTTTCTTT
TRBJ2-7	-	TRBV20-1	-	CSAAFSYEQYF	TGCAGTGCAGCCTTTTCCTACGAGCAGTACTTC
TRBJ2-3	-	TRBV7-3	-	CASSARRTDTQYF	TGTGCCAGCAGCGCTAGGCGCACAGATACGCAGTATTTT
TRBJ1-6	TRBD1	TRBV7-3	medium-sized	CASSSRGQGSPLHF	TGTGCCAGCAGCTCCAGAGGACAGGGCTCACCCCTCCACTTT
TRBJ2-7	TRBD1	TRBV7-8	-	CASSAPGTGNEQYF	TGTGCCAGCAGCGCCCCCGGGACAGGGAACGAGCAGTACTTC
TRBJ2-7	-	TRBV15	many	CATSRAAGEEQYF	TGTGCCACCAGCAGAGCGGCAGGGGAAGAGCAGTACTTC
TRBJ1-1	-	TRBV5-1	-	CASSPEGKTEAFF	TGCGCCAGCAGCCCCGAGGGAAAGACTGAAGCTTTCTTT
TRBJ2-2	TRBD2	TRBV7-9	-	CASSLKRDAGELFF	TGTGCCAGCAGCCTTAAGCGGGACGCCGGGGAGCTGTTTTTT
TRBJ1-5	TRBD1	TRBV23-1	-	CASSHIPRTGGASNQPQHF	TGCGCCAGCAGTCACATACCACGGACAGGGGGCGCGAGCAATCAGCCCCAGCATTTT
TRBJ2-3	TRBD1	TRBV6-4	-	CASSRQGEGTDTQYF	TGTGCCAGCAGCCGACAGGGGGAGGGCACAGATACGCAGTATTTT
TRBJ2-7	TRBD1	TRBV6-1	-	CASSVSAGGAFYEQYF	TGTGCCAGCAGTGTCTCAGCAGGGGGCGCTTTCTACGAGCAGTACTTC
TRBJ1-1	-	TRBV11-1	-	CASSFKGANTEAFF	TGTGCCAGCAGCTTCAAGGGAGCGAACACTGAAGCTTTCTTT
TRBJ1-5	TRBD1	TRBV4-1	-	CASSLLTGGWDQPQHF	TGCGCCAGCAGCCTACTGACAGGGGGCTGGGATCAGCCCCAGCATTTT
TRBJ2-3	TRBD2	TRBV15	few	CATSPGLAGDQDTQYF	TGTGCCACCAGCCCGGGACTAGCGGGAGATCAAGATACGCAGTATTTT
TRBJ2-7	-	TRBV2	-	CASSAARLSYEQYF	TGTGCCAGCAGTGCCGCCAGACTCTCCTACGAGCAGTACTTC
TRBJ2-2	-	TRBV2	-	CASSEDSTGELFF	TGTGCCAGCAGTGAGGACAGCACCGGGGAGCTGTTTTTT
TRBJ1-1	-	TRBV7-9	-	CASTFRQEAFF	TGTGCCAGCACTTTTCGACAGGAAGCTTTCTTT
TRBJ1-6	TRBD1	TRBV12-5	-	CASGLQGGSPLHF	TGTGCTAGTGGTTTACAGGGGGGTTCACCCCTCCACTTT
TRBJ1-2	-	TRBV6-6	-	CASSSVKSYQGGYTF	TGTGCCAGCAGTTCCGTAAAATCATACCAGGGTGGCTACACCTTC
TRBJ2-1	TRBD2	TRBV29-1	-	CSVESGLAREQFF	TGCAGCGTTGAAAGCGGACTAGCACGTGAGCAGTTCTTC
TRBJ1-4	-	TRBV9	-	CASSEVGATNEKLFF	TGTGCCAGCAGCGAGGTGGGCGCAACTAATGAAAAACTGTTTTTT
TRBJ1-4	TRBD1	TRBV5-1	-	CASSPGQAHEKLFF	TGCGCCAGCAGCCCCGGACAGGCGCACGAAAAACTGTTTTTT
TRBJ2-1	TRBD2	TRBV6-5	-	CASRVSGGGSEQFF	TGTGCCAGCCGAGTTAGCGGGGGGGGCAGTGAGCAGTTCTTC
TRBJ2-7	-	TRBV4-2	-	CASSPLAGNSYEQYF	TGTGCCAGCAGCCCGCTGGCAGGGAATTCCTACGAGCAGTACTTC
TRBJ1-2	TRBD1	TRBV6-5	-	CASSYTGQGSSGYTF	TGTGCCAGCAGTTACACGGGACAGGGGAGTTCTGGCTACACCTTC
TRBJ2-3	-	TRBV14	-	CASSLPFDGTDTQYF	TGTGCCAGCAGCCTTCCCTTCGACGGGACAGATACGCAGTATTTT
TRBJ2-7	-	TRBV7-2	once	CASSSSGVGPYEQYF	TGTGCCAGCAGCTCCTCGGGAGTAGGGCCTTACGAGCAGTACTTC
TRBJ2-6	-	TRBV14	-	CASSQVSSGANVLTF	TGTGCCAGCAGCCAAGTGAGCTCTGGGGCCAACGTCCTGACTTTC
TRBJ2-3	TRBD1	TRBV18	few	CASSPQRTGATDTQYF	TGTGCCAGCTCACCACAGAGGACAGGGGCCACAGATACGCAGTATTTT
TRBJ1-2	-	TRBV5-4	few	CASPFSGLQKELLGYTF	TGTGCCAGCCCCTTTTCGGGACTGCAAAAAGAACTATTGGGCTACACCTTC
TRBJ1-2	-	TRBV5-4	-	CASSLERLGGYTF	TGTGCCAGCAGCTTGGAGAGGTTGGGTGGCTACACCTTC
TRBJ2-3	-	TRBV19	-	CASRSRGDADTQYF	TGTGCCAGTAGATCCAGGGGGGACGCAGATACGCAGTATTTT